The clone carrying this TCR beta chain was seen only a few times. Its matching antigen is unknown. The sample belongs to a study of T cells in Graves' hyperthyroidism and ophthalmopathy. RNA transcripts provided the source from which TCR beta CDR3 regions were amplified. The HTBI set primed first-round TCR CDR3 RT-PCR. A single record per CDR3 protein comes from TCRdb applying MiXCR to the multiplex PCR reads. The sample includes around 600,000 distinct CDR3 sequences, more than 12% of them seen just once. Uncontrolled infection, other autoimmune disease, pregnancy or lactation excluded patients. Each 10 ml fresh peripheral blood draw supplied the PBMCs. Study outcomes and limitations: A model built on 13 V-J features separated ophthalmopathy from stable hyperthyroidism.

Sequencing was carried out using blood. This TCR was recovered from a woman aged 45 to 65 with Graves' ophthalmopathy.

The CDR3 region is CASSPLSDNEKLFF. In DNA form, the CDR3 reads TGTGCCAGCAGTCCCCTTAGCGATAATGAAAAACTGTTTTTT. V is TRBV27 and J is TRBJ1-4; D is uncertain. The V gene lost 5 bases and the J gene lost 4 bases, with 11 bases spanning the gap. Looked up from germline, CDR1 is MNHEY and CDR2 is SMNVEV (reference sequence). This CDR3 comprises 14 residues.